This entry concerns a single T cell receptor (beta chain). Its target is not known. Sequenced by immunoSEQ multiplex PCR; TCRdb stores in-frame clones only, minus some. The table has 60,000 to 85,000 clones, around 85% seen once. This sample stems from a study of OX40 agonist ivuxolimab in advanced cancers. Study findings and constraints: At doses 0.1 to 3.0 mg/kg, CD4+ and CD8+ clones expanded. Among T cells, CD8+ cells averaged more expanded clones than CD4+ cells.

After removal of 1 base from V and 5 bases from J, the junction contained 7 bases not matched to a gene. The CDR3 has 15 amino acids. Germline loops: CDR1 LGHNA, CDR2 YNFKEQ. The chain carries TRBV4-2 and TRBJ2-7, with 8 bases that match TRBD1. This receptor was taken from an adult with an advanced solid tumor such as melanoma, head and neck, liver or kidney cancer. Source: CD4+ or CD8+ T cells sorted from blood, taken in a trial of the OX40 agonist ivuxolimab. CDR3 bases: TGTGCCAGCAGCCAAGTGGGTACAGGGGGGAACGAGCAGTACTTC. This encodes CASSQVGTGGNEQYF.